Each of the 19 T cell receptor beta chains below was sequenced from the same sample in a study of CD8 T cells in Susac syndrome. Reverse transcription of roughly 0.5 to 1 ug RNA was carried out with random hexamers. TCRdb re-derived calls from the immunoSEQ multiplex PCR reads in MiXCR, one entry per CDR3 protein. Seen here are roughly 120,000 distinct CDR3 sequences, 85% to 95% observed once, and the top ten hold 0.093%. Sequencing was carried out using CD4+ T cells from PBMCs. The receptors were sampled from a human donor with multiple sclerosis.

The rearrangement uses TRBV4-1 and TRBJ2-5, with no clear D. The CDR3 contains 14 residues. Germline V gene data show CDR1 as MGHRA and CDR2 as YSYEKL. Between the trimmed V and J ends, which lost 0 bases and 2 bases, there was a span of 7 bases. Written as DNA, the CDR3 is TGCGCCAGCAGCCAAGATACGACACAAGAGACCCAGTACTTC. It codes for CASSQDTTQETQYF.

The rearrangement joins TRBV5-1 to TRBJ2-3; D remains ambiguous. Per germline, CDR1 SGHRS and CDR2 YFSETQ. This CDR3 comprises 15 residues. V was pared by 0 bases and J by 1 base, with 9 bases between. The CDR3 region is CASSLDRPGTDTQYF. DNA of the CDR3: TGCGCCAGCAGCTTGGATCGTCCGGGCACAGATACGCAGTATTTT.

The chain uses TRBV29-1 and TRBJ2-5; D is unresolved. The CDR3 extends over 12 amino acids. The germline V gene has CDR1 SQVTM and CDR2 ANQGSEA. V lost 0 bases and J 5 bases, leaving 7 bases between the germline ends. CDR3 region: CSVEDLTETQYF. CDR3 in DNA: TGCAGCGTTGAAGATCTGACGGAGACCCAGTACTTC.

The chain uses TRBV6-1 and TRBJ1-2; 10 nucleotides agree with TRBD1. With V trimmed by 8 bases and J by 4 bases, 7 bases remained unmatched. The CDR3 consists of 14 residues. Germline-derived CDR1 and CDR2 are MNHNS and SASEGT. CDR3 in amino acids: CASDWGTGVYGYTF. Written as DNA, the CDR3 is TGTGCCAGCGATTGGGGGACAGGGGTCTATGGCTACACCTTC.

CDR3 residues: CASSPDRVSSKAFF. The CDR3 nucleotides are TGTGCCAGCAGTCCAGACAGGGTGAGCTCGAAAGCTTTCTTT. This rearrangement joins TRBV6-2 or TRBV6-3 to TRBJ1-1, with TRBD1 matching over 7 bases. Germline CDR1 MNHEY, CDR2 SVGEGT. The length of the CDR3 is 14 residues. Unmatched junction bases numbered 12, after V lost 5 bases and J lost 9 bases.

This chain joins TRBV28 and TRBJ1-4, with D uncertain. The V gene's germline CDR1 is MDHEN and CDR2 SYDVKM. CDR3 size: 18 residues. Trimming removed 6 bases at V and 8 bases at J, with 28 bases between. CDR3: CASSPPEDSARVGEKLFF. CDR3 coding DNA: TGTGCCAGCAGCCCTCCCGAGGATTCGGCTCGGGTTGGAGAAAAACTGTTTTTT.

The chain uses TRBV20-1 and TRBJ1-2; 9 bases are a match to TRBD1. With V trimmed by 3 bases and J by 2 bases, 7 bases remained unmatched. The CDR3 totals 15 residues. Looked up from germline, CDR1 is DFQATT and CDR2 is SNEGSKA (reference sequence). CDR3 sequence: CSARHRQGDNYGYTF. The CDR3 DNA reads TGCAGTGCTAGGCACCGACAGGGGGACAACTATGGCTACACCTTC.

This chain uses TRBV28 with TRBJ1-1; a possible D gene is TRBD1 (6 bases). Germline assignment: CDR1 MDHEN and CDR2 SYDVKM. The CDR3 length is 14 residues. Between the trimmed V and J ends, which lost 6 bases and 1 base, there was a span of 12 bases. The CDR3 loop is CASRKGGPNTEAFF. The CDR3 DNA reads as TGTGCCAGCAGAAAAGGGGGACCGAACACTGAAGCTTTCTTT.

The CDR3 spells CASSRTYNEQFF. DNA for the CDR3: TGTGCCAGCAGTAGGACTTACAATGAGCAGTTCTTC. The chain couples TRBV6-1 to TRBJ2-1, with a weak D call TRBD2 (5 bases). V was clipped by 5 bases and J by 4 bases, with 6 bases between them. Germline V gene sequence: CDR1 MNHNS, CDR2 SASEGT. The CDR3 extends over 12 amino acids.

The J gene is TRBJ1-2, the V gene TRBV2; D may be TRBD1 (6 bases). This CDR3 has 14 residues. Per germline, CDR1 SNHLY and CDR2 FYNNEI. V shed 4 bases and J shed 5 bases, with 14 bases lying between them. The CDR3 DNA sequence: TGTGCCAGCAGTGGAGACGGGGGGCCTTATGGCTACACCTTC. It codes for CASSGDGGPYGYTF.

This rearrangement joins TRBV30 to TRBJ2-7; no reliable D call. Germline CDR1 GTSNPN, CDR2 SVGIG (reference sequence). V was pared by 0 bases and J by 2 bases, with 11 bases between. The CDR3 has 14 residues. In nucleotides, the CDR3 is TGTGCCTGGAGTGTAGGGCGAACAGCCTACGAGCAGTACTTC. This sequence encodes CAWSVGRTAYEQYF.

The J gene is TRBJ1-5, the V gene TRBV20-1; 8 nucleotides line up with TRBD1. The V gene's germline CDR1 is DFQATT and CDR2 SNEGSKA (reference sequence). The V and J ends lost 3 bases and 7 bases, in that order; junction bases with no gene match: 8. This CDR3 is 14 amino acids long. CDR3 nucleotides: TGCAGTGCTAGTCTCTGGGACAGGAACCAGCCCCAGCATTTT. Residues: CSASLWDRNQPQHF.

V and J are TRBV4-1 and TRBJ2-2; D is undetermined. CDR1 is MGHRA and CDR2 is YSYEKL in the germline V gene. This CDR3 spans 14 amino acids. Deletions cut 1 base from V and 5 bases from J, with 8 bases between. DNA of the CDR3: TGCGCCAGCAGCCAAGTCGGCCGGACCGGGGAGCTGTTTTTT. This codes for CASSQVGRTGELFF.

The chain combines TRBV6-1 with TRBJ1-2, with a weak D call TRBD1 (6 bases). The V and J ends lost 5 bases and 4 bases respectively, with 17 bases between them. This CDR3 has 15 residues. Germline CDR1 reads MNHNS; CDR2 reads SASEGT. The CDR3 nucleotides are TGTGCCAGCAGTACGAATATGGGAGGGGGCTATGGCTACACCTTC. This codes for CASSTNMGGGYGYTF.

CDR3 coding DNA: TGCAGTGCTAGAGATGAGCAAGGGGGGTGGAACACTGAAGCTTTCTTT. The encoded protein is CSARDEQGGWNTEAFF. The chain carries TRBV20-1 and TRBJ1-1; D perhaps matches TRBD1 (6 bases). In germline, CDR1 is DFQATT, CDR2 SNEGSKA (reference sequence). CDR3 length: 16 residues. V was cut by 0 bases and J by 1 base, with 15 bases left in between.

V is TRBV7-9 and J is TRBJ1-1; TRBD1 might be the D (6 bases). Trimming took off 5 bases at V and 11 bases at J, with 12 bases between the two ends. The CDR3 runs 11 residues. Germline assignment: CDR1 SEHNR and CDR2 FQNEAQ (reference sequence). The CDR3 spells CASSNRDLAFF. As DNA, the CDR3 is TGTGCCAGCAGCAACAGGGATCTCGCTTTCTTT.

J is TRBJ2-2 and V is TRBV6-5; D perhaps matches TRBD2 (5 bases). The CDR3 sequence is 16 residues long. The V gene lost 4 bases and the J gene lost 0 bases, with 12 bases spanning the gap. In germline, CDR1 is MNHEY, CDR2 SVGAGI. CDR3 in amino acids: CASSSTGGANTGELFF. CDR3 DNA: TGTGCCAGCAGTTCCACCGGAGGAGCGAACACCGGGGAGCTGTTTTTT.

This chain joins TRBV5-1 and TRBJ1-1; 8 bases match TRBD1. Germline V gene sequence: CDR1 SGHRS, CDR2 YFSETQ. The CDR3 has 13 residues. Trimming cost V 2 bases and J 6 bases; bases outside gene matches: 3. For the CDR3, the DNA is TGCGCCAGCAGCTTACAGGGGGGGGCTGAAGCTTTCTTT. It is translated as CASSLQGGAEAFF.

The chain carries TRBV5-1 and TRBJ1-4; D is perhaps TRBD1 (5 bases). The CDR3 has 15 residues. CDR1 SGHRS and CDR2 YFSETQ come from the germline V gene. Deletions cut 0 bases from V and 8 bases from J, with 14 bases between. CDR3 amino acids: CASSLATGRGEKLFF. CDR3 in DNA: TGCGCCAGCAGCTTGGCGACGGGGCGGGGAGAAAAACTGTTTTTT.